The present TCR beta chain was sequenced within a study of shared clonotypes between healthy human individuals. Trimming removed 7 bases from V and 3 bases from J; junction bases left unmatched: 7. Looked up from germline, CDR1 is SGHRS and CDR2 is YFSETQ. This CDR3 region has 14 residues. Notes on the study in general: Naive CD4 clonotypes were shared across several donors at 4.5% to 6.5%.

Repertoires were generated with immunoSEQ multiplex PCR, while TCRdb's copy carries only in-frame clones and drops some. The sample includes around 1.9 million clones, 93% of them seen just once. On this clone: Its cognate antigen is unknown.

The naive CD8 subset, CD45RO-negative cells positively selected for CCR7, excluded terminally differentiated effector memory CD45RA+ cells. The TCR comes from a young man in good health. Some clones in this sample may be carry-over from other donors' samples. Sequencing input: naive CD8+ T cells from PBMCs. The chain combines TRBV5-1 with TRBJ2-7; 10 positions agree with TRBD1. As DNA, the CDR3 is TGCGCCAGCCGGACAGGGGGGGTCCTCTACGAGCAGTACTTC. Residues: CASRTGGVLYEQYF.